This TCR beta chain was recovered during a study of metastatic and nonmetastatic thyroid tumors. This clone was counted ten times or more. One end of the junction varies from germline; a read error may be responsible. Thyroid surgery was preceded by no treatment in any patient. Germline CDR1 and CDR2: DFQATT and SNEGSKA (reference sequence). This CDR3 contains 10 residues. In the original workflow: The authors used CDR3 differences across clinicopathological groups to build a distant-metastasis classifier for papillary thyroid cancer. TCRdb reanalyzed the PCR reads via MiXCR. Clone size and V and J calls follow TCRdb, not the original study. Of around 18,000 clones in the sample, roughly 23% are singletons; the top ten hold about a sixth.

Material: tumor tissue. This chain connects TRBV20-1 to TRBJ1-2, with D hard to call. This clonotype originated in a female donor with papillary thyroid cancer or a benign thyroid nodule (not recorded which). Some clones in this sample may be carry-over from other donors' samples. The CDR3 here is CSARWSSPHF. The DNA for the CDR3 is TGCAGTGCTAGGTGGTCCTCTCCCCACTTC.